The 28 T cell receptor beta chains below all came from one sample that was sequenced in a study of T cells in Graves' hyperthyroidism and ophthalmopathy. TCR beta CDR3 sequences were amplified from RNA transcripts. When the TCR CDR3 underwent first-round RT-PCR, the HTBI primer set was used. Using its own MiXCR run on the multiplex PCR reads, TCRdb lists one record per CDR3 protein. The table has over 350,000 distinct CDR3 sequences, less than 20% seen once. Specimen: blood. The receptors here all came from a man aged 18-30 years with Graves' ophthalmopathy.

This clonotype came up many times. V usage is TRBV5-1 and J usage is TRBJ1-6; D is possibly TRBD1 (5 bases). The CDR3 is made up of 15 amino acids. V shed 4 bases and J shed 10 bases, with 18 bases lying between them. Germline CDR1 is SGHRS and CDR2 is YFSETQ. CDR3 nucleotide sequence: TGCGCCAGCAGCCCCGGGACGGATACAAGATCACCCCTCCACTTT. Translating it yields CASSPGTDTRSPLHF.

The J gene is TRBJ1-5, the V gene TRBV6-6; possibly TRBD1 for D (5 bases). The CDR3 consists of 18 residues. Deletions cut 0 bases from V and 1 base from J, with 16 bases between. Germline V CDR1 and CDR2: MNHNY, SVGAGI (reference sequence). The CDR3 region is CASSYSGRVNFSNQPQHF. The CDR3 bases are TGTGCCAGCAGTTACTCGGGCAGGGTTAATTTCAGCAATCAGCCCCAGCATTTT.

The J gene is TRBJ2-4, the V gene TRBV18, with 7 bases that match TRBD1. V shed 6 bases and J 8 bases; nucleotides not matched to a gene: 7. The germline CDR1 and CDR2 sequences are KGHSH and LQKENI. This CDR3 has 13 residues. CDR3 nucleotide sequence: TGTGCCAGCTCTTCCGGGACAGAGGACATTCAGTACTTC. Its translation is CASSSGTEDIQYF.

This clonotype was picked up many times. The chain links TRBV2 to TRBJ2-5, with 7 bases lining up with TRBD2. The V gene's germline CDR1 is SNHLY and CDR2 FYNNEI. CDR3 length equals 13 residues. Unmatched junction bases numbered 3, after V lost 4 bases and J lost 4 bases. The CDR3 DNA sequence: TGTGCCAGCAGTGTCCAGCGGGGAGAGACCCAGTACTTC. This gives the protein CASSVQRGETQYF.

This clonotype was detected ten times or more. This CDR3 reads CASEGLAGTDTQYF. As DNA, the CDR3 is TGTGCCAGCGAGGGACTAGCGGGCACAGATACGCAGTATTTT. This chain connects TRBV13 to TRBJ2-3, with 11 bases fitting TRBD2. Unmatched junction bases numbered 2, after V lost 8 bases and J lost 1 base. CDR1 is PRHDT and CDR2 is FYEKMQ in the germline V gene (reference sequence). The CDR3 consists of 14 residues. Full variable domain (remainder filled in from reference TRBV13 and TRBJ2-3): AAGVIQSPRHLIKEKRETATLKCYPIPRHDTVYWYQQGPGQDPQFLISFYEKMQSDKGSIPDRFSAQQFSDYHSELNMSSLELGDSALYFCASEGLAGTDTQYFGPGTRLTVL.

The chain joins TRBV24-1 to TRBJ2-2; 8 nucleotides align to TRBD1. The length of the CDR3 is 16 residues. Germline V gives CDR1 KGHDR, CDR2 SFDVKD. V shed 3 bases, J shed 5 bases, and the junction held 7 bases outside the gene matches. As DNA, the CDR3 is TGTGCCACCAGTGATCCCGACAGGGGCGGGACCGGGGAGCTGTTTTTT. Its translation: CATSDPDRGGTGELFF.

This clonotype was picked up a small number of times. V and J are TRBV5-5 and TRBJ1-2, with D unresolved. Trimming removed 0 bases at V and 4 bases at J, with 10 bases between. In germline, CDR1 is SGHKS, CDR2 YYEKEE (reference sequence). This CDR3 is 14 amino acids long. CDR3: CASSLVPGIYGYTF. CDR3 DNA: TGTGCCAGCAGCTTGGTTCCCGGCATCTATGGCTACACCTTC.

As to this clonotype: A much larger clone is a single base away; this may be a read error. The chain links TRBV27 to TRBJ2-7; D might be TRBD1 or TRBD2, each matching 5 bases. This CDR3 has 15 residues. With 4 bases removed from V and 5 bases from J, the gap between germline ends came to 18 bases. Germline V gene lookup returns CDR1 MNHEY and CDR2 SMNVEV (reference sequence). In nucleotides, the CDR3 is TGTGCCAGCAGTTCCCCCCTTAACGGGGACGACGAGCAGTACTTC. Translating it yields CASSSPLNGDDEQYF.

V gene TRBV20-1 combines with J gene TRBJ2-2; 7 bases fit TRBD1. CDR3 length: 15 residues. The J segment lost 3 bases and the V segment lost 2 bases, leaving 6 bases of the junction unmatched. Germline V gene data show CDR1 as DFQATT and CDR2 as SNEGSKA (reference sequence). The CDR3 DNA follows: TGCAGTGCTAGACCAAGGACAGGATACACCGGGGAGCTGTTTTTT. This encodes CSARPRTGYTGELFF.

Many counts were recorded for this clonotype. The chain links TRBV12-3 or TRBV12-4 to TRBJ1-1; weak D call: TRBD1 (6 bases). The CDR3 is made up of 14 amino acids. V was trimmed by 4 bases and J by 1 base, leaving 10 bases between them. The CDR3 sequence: CASSSSDRNTEAFF. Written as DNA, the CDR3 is TGTGCCAGCAGTTCCTCGGACAGGAACACTGAAGCTTTCTTT.

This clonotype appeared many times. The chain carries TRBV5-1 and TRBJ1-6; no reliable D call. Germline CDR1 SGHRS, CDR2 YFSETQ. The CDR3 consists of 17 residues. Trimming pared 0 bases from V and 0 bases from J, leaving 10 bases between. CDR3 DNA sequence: TGCGCCAGCAGCTTGGGAGGCAGCAGCTCCTATAATTCACCCCTCCACTTT. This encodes CASSLGGSSSYNSPLHF.

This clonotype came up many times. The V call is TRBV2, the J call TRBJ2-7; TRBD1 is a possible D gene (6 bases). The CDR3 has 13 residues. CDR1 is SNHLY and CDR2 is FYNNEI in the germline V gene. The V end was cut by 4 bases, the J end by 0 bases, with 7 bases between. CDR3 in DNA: TGTGCCAGCAGTGGACAGGTCTCCTACGAGCAGTACTTC. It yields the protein CASSGQVSYEQYF.

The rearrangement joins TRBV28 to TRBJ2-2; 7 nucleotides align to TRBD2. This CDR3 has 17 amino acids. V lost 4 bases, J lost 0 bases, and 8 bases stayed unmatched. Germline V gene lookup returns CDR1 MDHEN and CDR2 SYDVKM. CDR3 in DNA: TGTGCCAGCAGTTCGTATCTAGCGGACGCGAACACCGGGGAGCTGTTTTTT. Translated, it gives CASSSYLADANTGELFF.

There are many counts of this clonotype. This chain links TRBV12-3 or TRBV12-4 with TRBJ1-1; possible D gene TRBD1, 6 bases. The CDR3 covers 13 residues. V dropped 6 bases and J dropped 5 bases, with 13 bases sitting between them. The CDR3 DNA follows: TGTGCCAGCAGGCGGACAGCGGGGACTGAAGCTTTCTTT. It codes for CASRRTAGTEAFF.

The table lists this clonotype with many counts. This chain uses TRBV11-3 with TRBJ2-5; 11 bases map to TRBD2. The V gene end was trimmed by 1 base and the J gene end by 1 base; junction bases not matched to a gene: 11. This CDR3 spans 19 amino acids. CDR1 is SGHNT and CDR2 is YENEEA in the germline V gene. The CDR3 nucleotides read TGTGCCAGCAGCTTAGGCCCCCCACTGACTAGCGGGGTCCAAGAGACCCAGTACTTC. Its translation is CASSLGPPLTSGVQETQYF.

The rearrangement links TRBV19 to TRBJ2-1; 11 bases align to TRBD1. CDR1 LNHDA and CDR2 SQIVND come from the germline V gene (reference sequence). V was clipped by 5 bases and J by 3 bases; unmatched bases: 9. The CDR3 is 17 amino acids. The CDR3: CASSEFSGTGGYNEQFF. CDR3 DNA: TGTGCCAGTAGTGAATTCTCCGGGACAGGGGGCTACAATGAGCAGTTCTTC.

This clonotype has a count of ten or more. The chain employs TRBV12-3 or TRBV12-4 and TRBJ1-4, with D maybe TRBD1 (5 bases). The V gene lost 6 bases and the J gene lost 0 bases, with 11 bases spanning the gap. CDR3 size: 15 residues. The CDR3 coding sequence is TGTGCCAGCAGCCCAGACAGAGCAACTAATGAAAAACTGTTTTTT. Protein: CASSPDRATNEKLFF.

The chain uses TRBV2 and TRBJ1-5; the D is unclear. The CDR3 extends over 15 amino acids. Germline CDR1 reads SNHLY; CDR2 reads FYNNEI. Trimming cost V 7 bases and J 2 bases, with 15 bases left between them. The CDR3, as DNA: TGTGCCAGCACCAAAGTCCCGGACGGCAATCAGCCCCAGCATTTT. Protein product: CASTKVPDGNQPQHF.

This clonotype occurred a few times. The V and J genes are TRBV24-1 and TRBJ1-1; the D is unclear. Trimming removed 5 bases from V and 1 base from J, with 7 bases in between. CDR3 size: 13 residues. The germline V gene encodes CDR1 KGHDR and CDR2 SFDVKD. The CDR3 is CATSVGRNTEAFF. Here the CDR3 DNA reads TGTGCCACCAGTGTCGGGAGGAACACTGAAGCTTTCTTT.

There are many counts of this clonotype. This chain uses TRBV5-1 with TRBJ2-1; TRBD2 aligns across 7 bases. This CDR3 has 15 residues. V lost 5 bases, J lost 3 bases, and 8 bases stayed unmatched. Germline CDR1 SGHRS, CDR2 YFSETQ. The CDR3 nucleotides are TGCGCCAGCAGACCTAGGAGCGGGGACTACAATGAGCAGTTCTTC. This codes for CASRPRSGDYNEQFF.

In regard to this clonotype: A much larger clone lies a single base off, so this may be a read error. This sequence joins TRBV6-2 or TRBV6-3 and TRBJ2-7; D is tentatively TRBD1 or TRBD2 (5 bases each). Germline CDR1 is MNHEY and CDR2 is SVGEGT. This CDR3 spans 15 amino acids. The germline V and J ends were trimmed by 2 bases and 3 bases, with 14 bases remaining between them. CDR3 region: CASSYRDPQHYEQYF. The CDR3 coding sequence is TGTGCCAGCAGTTACCGGGACCCCCAGCACTACGAGCAGTACTTC.

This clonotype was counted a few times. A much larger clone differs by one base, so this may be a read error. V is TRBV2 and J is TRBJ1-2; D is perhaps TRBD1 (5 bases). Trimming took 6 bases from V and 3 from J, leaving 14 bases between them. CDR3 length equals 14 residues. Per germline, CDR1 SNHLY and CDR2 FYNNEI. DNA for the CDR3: TGTGCCAGCAGAGTCGACAGCGTATACTATGGCTACACCTTC. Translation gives CASRVDSVYYGYTF.

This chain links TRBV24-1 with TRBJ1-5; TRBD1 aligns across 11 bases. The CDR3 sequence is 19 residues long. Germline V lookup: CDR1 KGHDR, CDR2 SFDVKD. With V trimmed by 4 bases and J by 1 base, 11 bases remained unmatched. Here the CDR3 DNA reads TGTGCCACCAGTGAAGCCGGACAGGGGGCAGATTCGAGCAATCAGCCCCAGCATTTT. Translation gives CATSEAGQGADSSNQPQHF.

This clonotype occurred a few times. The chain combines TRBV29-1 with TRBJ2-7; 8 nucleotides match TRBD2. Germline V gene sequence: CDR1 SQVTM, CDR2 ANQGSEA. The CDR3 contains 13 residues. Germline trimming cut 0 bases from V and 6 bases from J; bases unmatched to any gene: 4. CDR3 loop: CSVEDSGTFEQYF. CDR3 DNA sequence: TGCAGCGTTGAAGATAGCGGGACCTTCGAGCAGTACTTC.

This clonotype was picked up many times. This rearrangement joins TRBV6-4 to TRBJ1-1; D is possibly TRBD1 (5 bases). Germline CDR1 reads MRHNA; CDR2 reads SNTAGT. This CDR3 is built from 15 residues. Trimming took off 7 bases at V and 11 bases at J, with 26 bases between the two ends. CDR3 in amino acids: CASNSPRARGPNAFF. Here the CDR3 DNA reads TGTGCCAGCAACTCGCCCCGGGCGAGGGGCCCAAATGCTTTCTTT.

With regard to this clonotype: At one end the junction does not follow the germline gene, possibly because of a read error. Written as DNA, the CDR3 is TGCGCCAGCAGCTTTAAAGAGGTTTCCTACAATGAGCAGTTCTTC. Its translation is CASSFKEVSYNEQFF. The rearrangement links TRBV7-9 to TRBJ2-1; D is uncertain. Germline V gives CDR1 SEHNR, CDR2 FQNEAQ (reference sequence). The CDR3 spans 15 residues. The variable domain in full, completed from reference TRBV7-9 and TRBJ2-1, reads DTGVSQNPRHKITKRGQNVTFRCDPISEHNRLYWYRQTLGQGPEFLTYFQNEAQLEKSRLLSDRFSAERPKGSFSTLEIQRTEQGDSAMYLCASSFKEVSYNEQFFGPGTRLTVL.

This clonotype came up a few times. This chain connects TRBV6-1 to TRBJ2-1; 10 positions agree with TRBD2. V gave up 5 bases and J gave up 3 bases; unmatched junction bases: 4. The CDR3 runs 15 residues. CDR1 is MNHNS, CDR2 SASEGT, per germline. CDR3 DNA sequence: TGTGCCAGCAGTTGGACTAGCGGCCTCTACAATGAGCAGTTCTTC. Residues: CASSWTSGLYNEQFF.

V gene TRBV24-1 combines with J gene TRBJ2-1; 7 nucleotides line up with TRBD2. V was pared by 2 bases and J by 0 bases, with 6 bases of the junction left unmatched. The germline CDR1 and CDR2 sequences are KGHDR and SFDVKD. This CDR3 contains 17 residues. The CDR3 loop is CATSDWKAGSSYNEQFF. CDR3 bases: TGTGCCACCAGTGATTGGAAAGCGGGGAGCTCCTACAATGAGCAGTTCTTC.